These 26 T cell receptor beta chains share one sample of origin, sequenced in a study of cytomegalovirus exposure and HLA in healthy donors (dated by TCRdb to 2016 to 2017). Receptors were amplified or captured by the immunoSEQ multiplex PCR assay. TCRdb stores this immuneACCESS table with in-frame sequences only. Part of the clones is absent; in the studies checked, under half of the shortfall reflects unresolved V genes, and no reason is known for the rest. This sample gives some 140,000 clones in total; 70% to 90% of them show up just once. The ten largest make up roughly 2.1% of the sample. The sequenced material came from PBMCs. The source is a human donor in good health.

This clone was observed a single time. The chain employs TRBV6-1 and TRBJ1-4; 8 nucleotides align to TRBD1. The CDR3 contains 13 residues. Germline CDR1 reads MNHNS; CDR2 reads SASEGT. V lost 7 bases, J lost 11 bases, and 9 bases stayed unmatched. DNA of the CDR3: TGTGCCAGCACCGGACAGGGTCGGAGCAAACTGTTTTTT. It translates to CASTGQGRSKLFF.

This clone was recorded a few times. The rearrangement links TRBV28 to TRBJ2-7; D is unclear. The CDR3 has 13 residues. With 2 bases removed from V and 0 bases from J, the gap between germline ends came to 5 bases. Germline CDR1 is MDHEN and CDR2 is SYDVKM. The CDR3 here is CASSLKSSYEQYF. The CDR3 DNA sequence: TGTGCCAGCAGTTTAAAGAGCTCCTACGAGCAGTACTTC.

The CDR3 sequence is CASSQARRSGNTDTQYF. The CDR3 DNA reads TGTGCCAGCAGCCAAGCCCGACGCAGCGGGAACACAGATACGCAGTATTTT. The rearrangement links TRBV14 to TRBJ2-3, with 7 bases fitting TRBD2. The V gene's germline CDR1 is SGHDN and CDR2 FVKESK. The CDR3 runs 17 residues. Trimming removed 1 base from V and 2 bases from J; junction bases left unmatched: 9.

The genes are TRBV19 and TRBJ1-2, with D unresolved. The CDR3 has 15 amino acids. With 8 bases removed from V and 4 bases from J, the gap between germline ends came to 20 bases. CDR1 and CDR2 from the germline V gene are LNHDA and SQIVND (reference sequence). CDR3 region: CASQRSGLGGYGYTF. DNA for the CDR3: TGTGCCAGTCAAAGAAGCGGTCTGGGCGGCTATGGCTACACCTTC.

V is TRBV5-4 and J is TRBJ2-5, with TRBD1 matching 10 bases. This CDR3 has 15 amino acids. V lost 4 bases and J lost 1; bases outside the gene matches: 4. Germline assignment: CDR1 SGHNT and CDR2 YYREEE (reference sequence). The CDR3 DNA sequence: TGTGCCAGCAGCGCGCGGACAGGGGGCCAAGAGACCCAGTACTTC. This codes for CASSARTGGQETQYF.

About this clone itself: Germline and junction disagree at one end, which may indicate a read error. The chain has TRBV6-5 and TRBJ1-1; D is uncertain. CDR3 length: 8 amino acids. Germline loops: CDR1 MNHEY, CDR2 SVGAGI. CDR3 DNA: TGTGCCAGCAGTTACGTACTTTTT. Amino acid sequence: CASSYVLF.

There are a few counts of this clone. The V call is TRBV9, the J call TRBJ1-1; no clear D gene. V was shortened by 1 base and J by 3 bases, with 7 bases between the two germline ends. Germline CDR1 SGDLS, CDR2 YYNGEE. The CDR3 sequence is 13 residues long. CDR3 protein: CASSVRVDTEAFF. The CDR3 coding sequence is TGTGCCAGCAGCGTAAGAGTTGACACTGAAGCTTTCTTT.

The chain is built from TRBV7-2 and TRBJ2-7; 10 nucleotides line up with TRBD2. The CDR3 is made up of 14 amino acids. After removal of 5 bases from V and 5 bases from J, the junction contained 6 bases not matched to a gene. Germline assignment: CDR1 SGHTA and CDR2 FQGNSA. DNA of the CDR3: TGTGCCAGCAGCCCTAGCGGGAGCATCAACGAGCAGTACTTC. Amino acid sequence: CASSPSGSINEQYF.

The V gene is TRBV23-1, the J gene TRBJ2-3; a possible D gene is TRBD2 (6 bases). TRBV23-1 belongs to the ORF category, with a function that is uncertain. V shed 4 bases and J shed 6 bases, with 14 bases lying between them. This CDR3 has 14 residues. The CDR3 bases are TGCGCCAGCAGTCCAGCCGGGGGTAGCGATACGCAGTATTTT. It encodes CASSPAGGSDTQYF.

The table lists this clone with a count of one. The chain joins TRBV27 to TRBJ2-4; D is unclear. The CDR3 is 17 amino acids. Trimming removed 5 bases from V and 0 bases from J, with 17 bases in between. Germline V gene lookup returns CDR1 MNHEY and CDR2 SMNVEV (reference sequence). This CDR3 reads CASSTTSRGLAKNIQYF. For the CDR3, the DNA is TGTGCCAGCAGTACAACCTCGCGAGGCCTAGCCAAAAACATTCAGTACTTC.

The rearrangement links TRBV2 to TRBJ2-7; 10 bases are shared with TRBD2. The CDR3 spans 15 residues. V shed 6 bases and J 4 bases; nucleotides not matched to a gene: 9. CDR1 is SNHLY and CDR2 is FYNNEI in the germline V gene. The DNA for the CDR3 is TGTGCCAGCAGACCTAGCGGGGGACTTTTATACGAGCAGTACTTC. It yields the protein CASRPSGGLLYEQYF. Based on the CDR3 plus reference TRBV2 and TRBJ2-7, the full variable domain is EPEVTQTPSHQVTQMGQEVILRCVPISNHLYFYWYRQILGQKVEFLVSFYNNEISEKSEIFDDQFSVERPDGSNFTLKIRSTKLEDSAMYFCASRPSGGLLYEQYFGPGTRLTVT.

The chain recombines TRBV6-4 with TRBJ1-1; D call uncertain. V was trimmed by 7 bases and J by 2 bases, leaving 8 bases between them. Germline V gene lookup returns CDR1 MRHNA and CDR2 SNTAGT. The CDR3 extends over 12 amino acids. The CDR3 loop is CASMSGNTEAFF. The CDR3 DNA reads TGTGCCAGCATGTCAGGTAACACTGAAGCTTTCTTT.

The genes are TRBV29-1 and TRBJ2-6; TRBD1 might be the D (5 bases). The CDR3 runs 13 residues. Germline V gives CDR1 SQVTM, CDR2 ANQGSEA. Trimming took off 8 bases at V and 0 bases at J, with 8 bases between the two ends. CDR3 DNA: TGCAGCTTTAGGGGCTCTGGGGCCAACGTCCTGACTTTC. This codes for CSFRGSGANVLTF.

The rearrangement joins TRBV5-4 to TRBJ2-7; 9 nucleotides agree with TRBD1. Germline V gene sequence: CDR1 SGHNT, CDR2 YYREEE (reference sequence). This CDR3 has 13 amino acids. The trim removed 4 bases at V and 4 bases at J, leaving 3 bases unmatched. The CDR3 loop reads CASSPQGAYEQYF. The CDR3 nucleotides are TGTGCCAGCAGCCCACAGGGGGCTTACGAGCAGTACTTC.

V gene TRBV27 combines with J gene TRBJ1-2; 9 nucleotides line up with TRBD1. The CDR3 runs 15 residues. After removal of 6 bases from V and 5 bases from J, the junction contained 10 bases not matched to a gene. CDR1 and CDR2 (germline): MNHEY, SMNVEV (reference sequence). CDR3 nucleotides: TGTGCCAGCAGAGGCCGGGACAGGGCATGGTATGGCTACACCTTC. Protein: CASRGRDRAWYGYTF.

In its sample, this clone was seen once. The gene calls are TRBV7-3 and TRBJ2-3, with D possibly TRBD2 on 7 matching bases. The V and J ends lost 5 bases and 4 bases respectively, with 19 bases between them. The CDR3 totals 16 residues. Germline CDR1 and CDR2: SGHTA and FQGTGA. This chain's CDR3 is CASSPFGGRGADTQYF. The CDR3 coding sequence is TGTGCCAGCAGCCCTTTCGGGGGGCGCGGTGCAGATACGCAGTATTTT.

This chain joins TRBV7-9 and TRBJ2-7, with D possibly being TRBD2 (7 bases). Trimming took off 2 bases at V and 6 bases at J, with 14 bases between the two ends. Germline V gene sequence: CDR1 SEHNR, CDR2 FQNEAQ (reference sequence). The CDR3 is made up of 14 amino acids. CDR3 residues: CASSLRSGEGEQYF. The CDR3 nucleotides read TGTGCCAGCAGCTTAAGGTCAGGGGAGGGCGAGCAGTACTTC.

Written as DNA, the CDR3 is TGTGCTAGTGTTAAAGATCTAAGGGACAATTACGAGCAGTACTTC. Residues: CASVKDLRDNYEQYF. The chain couples TRBV12-5 to TRBJ2-7, with a tentative D call TRBD1 (6 bases). CDR1 is LGHNT and CDR2 is FRNRAP in the germline V gene. This CDR3 comprises 15 residues. Trimming took 7 bases from V and 4 from J, leaving 20 bases between them. Supplemented by reference TRBV12-5 and TRBJ2-7, the full variable domain reads DARVTQTPRHKVTEMGQEVTMRCQPILGHNTVFWYRQTMMQGLELLAYFRNRAPLDDSGMPKDRFSAEMPDATLATLKIQPSEPRDSAVYFCASVKDLRDNYEQYFGPGTRLTVT.

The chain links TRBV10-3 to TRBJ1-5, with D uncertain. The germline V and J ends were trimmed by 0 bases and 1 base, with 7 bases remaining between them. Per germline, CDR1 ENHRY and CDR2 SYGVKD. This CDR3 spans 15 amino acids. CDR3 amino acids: CAISESTRSNQPQHF. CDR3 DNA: TGTGCCATCAGTGAGTCGACTCGGAGCAATCAGCCCCAGCATTTT.

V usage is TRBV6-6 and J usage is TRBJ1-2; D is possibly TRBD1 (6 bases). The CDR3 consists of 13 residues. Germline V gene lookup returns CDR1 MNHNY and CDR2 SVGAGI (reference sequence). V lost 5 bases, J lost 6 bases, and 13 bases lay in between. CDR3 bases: TGTGCCAGCAGTATACAGGGAAGGAATGGCTACACCTTC. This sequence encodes CASSIQGRNGYTF.

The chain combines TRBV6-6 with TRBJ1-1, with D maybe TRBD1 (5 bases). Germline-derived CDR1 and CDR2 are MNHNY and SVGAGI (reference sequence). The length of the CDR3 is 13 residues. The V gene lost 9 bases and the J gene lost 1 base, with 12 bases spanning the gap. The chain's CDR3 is CASADGQNTEAFF. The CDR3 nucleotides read TGTGCCAGTGCCGACGGACAGAACACTGAAGCTTTCTTT.

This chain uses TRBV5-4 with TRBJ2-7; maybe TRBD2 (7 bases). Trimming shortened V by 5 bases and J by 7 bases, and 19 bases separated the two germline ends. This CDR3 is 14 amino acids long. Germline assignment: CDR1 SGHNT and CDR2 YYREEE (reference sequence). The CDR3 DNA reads TGTGCCAGCAGATCTGGAGGGGGGAGGGAGGAGCAGTACTTC. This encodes CASRSGGGREEQYF.

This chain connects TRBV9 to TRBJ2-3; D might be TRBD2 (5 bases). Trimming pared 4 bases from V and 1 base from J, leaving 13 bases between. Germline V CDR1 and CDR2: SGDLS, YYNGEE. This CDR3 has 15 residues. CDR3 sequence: CASSPTDYGTDTQYF. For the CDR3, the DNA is TGTGCCAGCAGCCCGACTGACTACGGCACAGATACGCAGTATTTT.

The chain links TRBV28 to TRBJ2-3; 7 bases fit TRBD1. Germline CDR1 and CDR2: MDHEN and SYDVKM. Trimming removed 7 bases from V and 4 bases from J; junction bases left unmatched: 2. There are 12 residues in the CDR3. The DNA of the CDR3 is TGTGCCAGCAATCAGGGGGCAGATACGCAGTATTTT. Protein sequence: CASNQGADTQYF.

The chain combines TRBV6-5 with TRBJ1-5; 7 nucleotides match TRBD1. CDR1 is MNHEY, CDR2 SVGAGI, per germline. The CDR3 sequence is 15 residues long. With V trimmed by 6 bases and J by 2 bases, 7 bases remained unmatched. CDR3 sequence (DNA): TGTGCCAGCAGCTACAGGGGAGGCGGCAATCAGCCCCAGCATTTT. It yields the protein CASSYRGGGNQPQHF.

CDR3 sequence (DNA): TGCAGTGCTAGATCCTCTTACGAGCAGTACTTC. It encodes CSARSSYEQYF. J is TRBJ2-7 and V is TRBV20-1; D uncertain. Germline V gene lookup returns CDR1 DFQATT and CDR2 SNEGSKA (reference sequence). This CDR3 spans 11 amino acids. V was clipped by 2 bases and J by 4 bases, with 6 bases between them.